This TCR beta chain was captured by sequencing in a study of blood T cell repertoires in COVID-19. Study context: COVID-19 samples collected from the United States, Italy and Spain covered acute and convalescent phases. T cells, B-cell-depleted T cells, or PBMCs supplied cDNA or gDNA.

The CDR3 consists of 17 residues. V lost 0 bases and J lost 4, with 19 bases in between. Germline V gene lookup returns CDR1 WSHSY and CDR2 SAAADI. Original processing notes: Reference gene primer amplification gave estimated nucleated cell counts. Assay used: immunoSEQ multiplex PCR; TCRdb lists only in-frame clones, some missing. The V and J calls and clone size are taken from that table; D and trimming were inferred from the DNA. The sample records about half a million clones, 80% to 90% being singletons. The TCR comes from a human donor in a cohort sampled during active COVID-19. This chain joins TRBV10-2 and TRBJ2-7; D is perhaps TRBD2 (6 bases). The material sequenced was peripheral blood. The CDR3 sequence is CASSESGIGTGGYEQYF. The CDR3 nucleotides read TGCGCCAGCAGTGAGTCGGGGATCGGGACTGGAGGTTACGAGCAGTACTTC.